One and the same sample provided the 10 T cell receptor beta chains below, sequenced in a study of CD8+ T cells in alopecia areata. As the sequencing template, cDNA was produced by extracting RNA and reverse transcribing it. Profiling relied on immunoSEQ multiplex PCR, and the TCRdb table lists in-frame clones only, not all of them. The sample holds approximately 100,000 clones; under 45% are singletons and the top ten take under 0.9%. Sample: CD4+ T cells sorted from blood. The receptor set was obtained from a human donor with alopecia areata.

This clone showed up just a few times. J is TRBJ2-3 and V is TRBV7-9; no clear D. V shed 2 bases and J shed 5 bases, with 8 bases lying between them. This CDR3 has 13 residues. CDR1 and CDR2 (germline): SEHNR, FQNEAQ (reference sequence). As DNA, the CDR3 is TGTGCCAGCAGCTTAACAAGAAAAGATACGCAGTATTTT. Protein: CASSLTRKDTQYF.

The CDR3 coding sequence is TGCAGCGGAATTGGGTTGGATGAGCAGTTCTTC. Translating it yields CSGIGLDEQFF. The chain links TRBV29-1 to TRBJ2-1; no firm D call. The germline V gene encodes CDR1 SQVTM and CDR2 ANQGSEA. This CDR3 contains 11 residues. V was cut by 7 bases and J by 8 bases, with 12 bases left in between.

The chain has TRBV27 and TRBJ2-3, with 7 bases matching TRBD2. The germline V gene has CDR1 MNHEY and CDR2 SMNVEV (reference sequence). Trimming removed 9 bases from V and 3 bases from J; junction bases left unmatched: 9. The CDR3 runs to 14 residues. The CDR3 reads CARSGREWTDTQYF. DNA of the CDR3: TGTGCCAGGAGCGGGCGGGAGTGGACAGATACGCAGTATTTT.

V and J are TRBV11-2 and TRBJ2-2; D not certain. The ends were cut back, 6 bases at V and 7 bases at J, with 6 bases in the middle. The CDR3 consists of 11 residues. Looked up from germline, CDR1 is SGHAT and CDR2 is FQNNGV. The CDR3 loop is CASSLDGELFF. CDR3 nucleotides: TGTGCCAGCAGTCTCGACGGGGAGCTGTTTTTT. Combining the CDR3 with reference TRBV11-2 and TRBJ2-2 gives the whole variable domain EAGVAQSPRYKIIEKRQSVAFWCNPISGHATLYWYQQILGQGPKLLIQFQNNGVVDDSQLPKDRFSAERLKGVDSTLKIQPAKLEDSAVYLCASSLDGELFFGEGSRLTVL.

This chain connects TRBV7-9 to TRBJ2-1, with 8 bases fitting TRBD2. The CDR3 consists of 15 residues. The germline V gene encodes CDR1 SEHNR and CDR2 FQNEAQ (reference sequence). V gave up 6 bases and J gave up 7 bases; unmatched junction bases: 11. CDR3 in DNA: TGTGCCAGCAGTGAGGAGTCTAGCGGGTGGAATGAGCAGTTCTTC. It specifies CASSEESSGWNEQFF. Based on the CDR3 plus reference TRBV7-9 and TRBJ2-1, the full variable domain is DTGVSQNPRHKITKRGQNVTFRCDPISEHNRLYWYRQTLGQGPEFLTYFQNEAQLEKSRLLSDRFSAERPKGSFSTLEIQRTEQGDSAMYLCASSEESSGWNEQFFGPGTRLTVL.

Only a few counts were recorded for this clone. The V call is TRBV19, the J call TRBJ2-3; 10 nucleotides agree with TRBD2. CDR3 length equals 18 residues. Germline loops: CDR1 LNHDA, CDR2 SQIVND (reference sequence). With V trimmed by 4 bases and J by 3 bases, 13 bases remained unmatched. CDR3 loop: CASSSPGAGGPLTDTQYF. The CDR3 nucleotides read TGTGCCAGTAGTAGCCCCGGAGCGGGGGGGCCTTTGACAGATACGCAGTATTTT. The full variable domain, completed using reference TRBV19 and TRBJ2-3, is DGGITQSPKYLFRKEGQNVTLSCEQNLNHDAMYWYRQDPGQGLRLIYYSQIVNDFQKGDIAEGYSVSREKKESFPLTVTSAQKNPTAFYLCASSSPGAGGPLTDTQYFGPGTRLTVL.

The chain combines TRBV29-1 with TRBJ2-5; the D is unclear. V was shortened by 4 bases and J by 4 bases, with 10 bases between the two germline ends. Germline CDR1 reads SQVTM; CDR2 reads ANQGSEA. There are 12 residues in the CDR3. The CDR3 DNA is TGCAGCGTTGCGGCCGAGTCAGAGACCCAGTACTTC. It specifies CSVAAESETQYF.

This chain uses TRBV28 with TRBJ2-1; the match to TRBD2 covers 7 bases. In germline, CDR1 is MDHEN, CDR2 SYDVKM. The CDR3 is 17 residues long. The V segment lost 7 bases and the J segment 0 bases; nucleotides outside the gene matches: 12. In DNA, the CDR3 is TGTGCCAGCACCGGAATCGCCGGGAGGAGCTCCTACAATGAGCAGTTCTTC. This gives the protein CASTGIAGRSSYNEQFF.

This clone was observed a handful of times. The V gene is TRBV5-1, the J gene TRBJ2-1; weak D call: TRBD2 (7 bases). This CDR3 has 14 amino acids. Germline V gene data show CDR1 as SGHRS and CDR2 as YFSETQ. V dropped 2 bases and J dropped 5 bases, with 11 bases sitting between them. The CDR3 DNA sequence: TGCGCCAGCAGCTTAGGGGGGGCCAACAATGAGCAGTTCTTC. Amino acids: CASSLGGANNEQFF.

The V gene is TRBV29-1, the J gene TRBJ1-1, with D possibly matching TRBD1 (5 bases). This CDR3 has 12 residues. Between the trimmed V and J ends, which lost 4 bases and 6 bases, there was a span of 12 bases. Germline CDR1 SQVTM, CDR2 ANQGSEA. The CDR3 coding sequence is TGCAGCGTTGGAGGCATGGGGGCTGAAGCTTTCTTT. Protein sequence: CSVGGMGAEAFF.